One and the same sample provided the 4 T cell receptor beta chains below, sequenced in a study of CD8 T cells in Susac syndrome. Random hexamers primed reverse transcription of about 0.5 to 1 ug RNA. TCRdb redid the calling of the immunoSEQ multiplex PCR reads with MiXCR, one entry per CDR3 protein. Of some 260,000 distinct CDR3 sequences in the sample, around 93% were seen once. What was sequenced was CD4+ T cells from PBMCs. These receptor sequences come from a human donor with multiple sclerosis.

The chain employs TRBV12-3 or TRBV12-4 and TRBJ1-1; unclear D gene. V was pared by 7 bases and J by 2 bases, with 11 bases between. The CDR3 contains 13 residues. The CDR3 sequence: CASIPEGNTEAFF. The CDR3 nucleotides are TGTGCCAGCATCCCGGAGGGAAACACTGAAGCTTTCTTT.

The genes are TRBV7-9 and TRBJ2-5; possible D gene TRBD2, 6 bases. CDR1 and CDR2 (germline): SEHNR, FQNEAQ (reference sequence). The V and J ends lost 5 bases and 4 bases respectively, with 14 bases between them. There are 14 residues in the CDR3. This CDR3 is CASSMRDLRETQYF. Written as DNA, the CDR3 is TGTGCCAGCAGCATGAGGGACTTGCGAGAGACCCAGTACTTC.

The rearrangement uses TRBV7-3 and TRBJ1-1; D not certain. There are 13 residues in the CDR3. From germline, CDR1 is SGHTA and CDR2 FQGTGA. With 1 base removed from V and 3 bases from J, the gap between germline ends came to 6 bases. The CDR3 loop is CASSLISDTEAFF. The CDR3 DNA reads as TGTGCCAGCAGCTTAATCTCCGACACTGAAGCTTTCTTT.

V usage is TRBV5-6 and J usage is TRBJ1-1; D call uncertain. V lost 1 base to trimming and J lost 14 bases, with 9 bases between them. CDR1 is SGHDT and CDR2 is YYEEEE in the germline V gene. This CDR3 is built from 10 residues. CDR3 region: CASSLRGSFF. The CDR3 DNA reads TGTGCCAGCAGCTTGCGAGGTTCGTTCTTT.